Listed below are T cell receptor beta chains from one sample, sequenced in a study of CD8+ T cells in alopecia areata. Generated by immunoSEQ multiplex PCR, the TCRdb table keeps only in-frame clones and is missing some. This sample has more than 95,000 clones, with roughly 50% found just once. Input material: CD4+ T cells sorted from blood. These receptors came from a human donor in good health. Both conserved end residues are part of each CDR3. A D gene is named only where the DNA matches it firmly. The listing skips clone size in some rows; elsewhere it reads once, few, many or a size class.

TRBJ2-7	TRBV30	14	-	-	TGTGCCTGGAGTGTCTGGGCTCAAGCCTACGAGCAGTACTTC	CAWSVWAQAYEQYF
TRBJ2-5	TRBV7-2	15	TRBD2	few	TGTGCCAGCAGCGTGCTAGCGGGGGGTCCCCGGACCCAGTACTTC	CASSVLAGGPRTQYF
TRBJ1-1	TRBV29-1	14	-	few	TGCAGCGTTGAGTTGCTTCGGGCGGACACTGAAGCTTTCTTT	CSVELLRADTEAFF
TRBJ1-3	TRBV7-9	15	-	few	TGTGCCAGCAGCTTAGACGCAGGGTTTGGAAACACCATATATTTT	CASSLDAGFGNTIYF
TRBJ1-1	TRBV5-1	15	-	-	TGCGCCAGCAGAAGAAAGGGAGCCGAGAACACTGAAGCTTTCTTT	CASRRKGAENTEAFF
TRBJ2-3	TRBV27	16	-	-	TGTGCCAGCAGTTTAATATCCGCGGGTCAAACAGATACGCAGTATTTT	CASSLISAGQTDTQYF
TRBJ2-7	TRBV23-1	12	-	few	TGCGCCAGCAGTCATTCACCCTACGAGCAGTACTTC	CASSHSPYEQYF
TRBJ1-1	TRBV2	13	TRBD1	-	TGTGCCAGCCGACAGGGGGCGGTTACTGAAGCTTTCTTT	CASRQGAVTEAFF
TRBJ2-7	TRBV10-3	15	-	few	TGTGCCATCAGTGATCAAGTTCGACAGATGTACGAGCAGTACTTC	CAISDQVRQMYEQYF
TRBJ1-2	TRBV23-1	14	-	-	TGCGCCAGCAGTCAATCGGAACAGAACTATGGCTACACCTTC	CASSQSEQNYGYTF
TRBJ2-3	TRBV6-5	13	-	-	TGTGCCAGCGGGGGGGCTTACACAGATACGCAGTATTTT	CASGGAYTDTQYF
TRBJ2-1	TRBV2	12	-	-	TGTGCCAGCGGGGGGTACTACAATGAGCAGTTCTTC	CASGGYYNEQFF
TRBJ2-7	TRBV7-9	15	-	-	TGTGCCAGCAGCAACGGGATCGTTCGTTACTACGAGCAGTACTTC	CASSNGIVRYYEQYF
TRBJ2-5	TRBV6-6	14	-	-	TGTGCCAGCAGTTACTCGACAGGTCAAGAGACCCAGTACTTC	CASSYSTGQETQYF
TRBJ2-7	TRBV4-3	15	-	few	TGCGCCAGCAGCCCCCAAGTTAGGGGCTCCTACGAGCAGTACTTC	CASSPQVRGSYEQYF
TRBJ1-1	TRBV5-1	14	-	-	TGCGCCAGCAGCGGACAGACCTTGAACACTGAAGCTTTCTTT	CASSGQTLNTEAFF
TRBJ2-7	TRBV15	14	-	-	TGTGCCACCAGCAGAGAGGCAGGGCCTGACGAGCAGTACTTC	CATSREAGPDEQYF
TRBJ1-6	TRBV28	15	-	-	TGTGCCAGCAGGTGGGGTAGCTCCTATAATTCACCCCTCCACTTT	CASRWGSSYNSPLHF
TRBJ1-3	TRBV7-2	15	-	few	TGTGCCAGCAGCCCCCGGCGGCAGGGTGGTAACACCATATATTTT	CASSPRRQGGNTIYF
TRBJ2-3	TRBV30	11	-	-	TGTGCCTGGGGGTCGGGAGATACGCAGTATTTT	CAWGSGDTQYF
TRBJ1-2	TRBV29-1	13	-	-	TGCAGCGGGTCGGAGAATACCCACTATGGCTACACCTTC	CSGSENTHYGYTF
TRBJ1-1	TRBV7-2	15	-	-	TGTGCCAGCAGCCGATACCAGGGGTCCGGGACTGAAGCTTTCTTT	CASSRYQGSGTEAFF